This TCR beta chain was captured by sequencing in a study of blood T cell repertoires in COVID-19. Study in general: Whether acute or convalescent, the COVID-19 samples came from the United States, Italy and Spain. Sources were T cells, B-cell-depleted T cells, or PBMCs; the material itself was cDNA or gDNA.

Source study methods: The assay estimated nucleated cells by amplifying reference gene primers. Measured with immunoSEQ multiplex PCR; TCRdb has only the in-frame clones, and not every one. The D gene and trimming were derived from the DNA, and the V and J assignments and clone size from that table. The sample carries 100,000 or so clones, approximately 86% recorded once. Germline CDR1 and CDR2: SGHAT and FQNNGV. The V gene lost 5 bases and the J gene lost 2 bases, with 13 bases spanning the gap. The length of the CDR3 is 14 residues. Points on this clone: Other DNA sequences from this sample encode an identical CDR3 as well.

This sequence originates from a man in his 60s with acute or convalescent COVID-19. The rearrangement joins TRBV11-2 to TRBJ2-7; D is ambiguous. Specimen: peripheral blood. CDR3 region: CASSLVRGTYEQYF. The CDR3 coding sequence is TGTGCCAGCAGCCTGGTTAGAGGAACCTACGAGCAGTACTTC.